The 8 T cell receptor beta chains reported below all come from one sample, sequenced in a study of CD8 T cells in Susac syndrome. Random hexamers were used to reverse transcribe about 0.45 to 1 ug of RNA. MiXCR, run by TCRdb on the immunoSEQ multiplex PCR reads, gives a single entry per CDR3 protein. Of approximately 140,000 distinct CDR3 sequences listed, approximately 95% are singletons. The sequencing input was CD8+ T cells from PBMCs. The source of these receptors is a human donor in good health.

The chain couples TRBV7-9 to TRBJ1-3; D is possibly TRBD1 (5 bases). Germline V gene data show CDR1 as SEHNR and CDR2 as FQNEAQ (reference sequence). The CDR3 extends over 12 amino acids. V was clipped by 4 bases and J by 6 bases, with 7 bases between them. In DNA, the CDR3 is TGTGCCAGCAGCTCGGGACCAAACACCATATATTTT. Translation gives CASSSGPNTIYF.

Note on this clonotype: One end of the junction is discordant with germline, which a read error may explain. The chain carries TRBV29-1 and TRBJ2-7; D is perhaps TRBD2 (5 bases). CDR3 length equals 11 residues. Germline V gives CDR1 SQVTM, CDR2 ANQGSEA. DNA of the CDR3: TGCAGCGTTGTAGCTGACTACGGGCAGTACTTC. Its protein product is CSVVADYGQYF.

The rearrangement joins TRBV19 to TRBJ2-7; TRBD1 might be the D (6 bases). Germline CDR1 and CDR2: LNHDA and SQIVND (reference sequence). The ends were cut back, 7 bases at V and 0 bases at J, with 10 bases in the middle. The CDR3 has 13 residues. As DNA, the CDR3 is TGTGCCAGTACCACAGGGAGCTCCTACGAGCAGTACTTC. Amino acid sequence: CASTTGSSYEQYF.

CDR3 protein: CASSPLAGAYEQYF. The DNA for the CDR3 is TGTGCCAGCAGTCCCTTAGCGGGAGCCTACGAGCAGTACTTC. The chain links TRBV7-3 to TRBJ2-7; 9 positions match TRBD2. Trimming at V came to 6 bases and at J to 2 bases, leaving 5 bases not matched to a gene. The germline V gene has CDR1 SGHTA and CDR2 FQGTGA. The CDR3 totals 14 residues.

The V call is TRBV15, the J call TRBJ2-7; D remains unclear. Germline values: CDR1 LNHNV, CDR2 YYDKDF (reference sequence). The CDR3 runs to 14 residues. V lost 3 bases and J lost 2, with 11 bases in between. The CDR3 DNA is TGTGCCACCAGCAGTCCGACTCCTGCCTACGAGCAGTACTTC. Its translation is CATSSPTPAYEQYF.

The J gene is TRBJ2-1, the V gene TRBV7-9; D unclear. The germline CDR1 and CDR2 sequences are SEHNR and FQNEAQ (reference sequence). The CDR3 has 13 amino acids. Trimming took off 4 bases at V and 10 bases at J, with 14 bases between the two ends. The CDR3 region is CASSWAVAREQFF. Written as DNA, the CDR3 is TGTGCCAGCAGCTGGGCGGTGGCGAGGGAGCAGTTCTTC.

The genes are TRBV3-1 and TRBJ2-6; D gene ambiguous. The CDR3 is 15 residues long. The germline V and J ends were trimmed by 6 bases and 0 bases, with 9 bases remaining between them. Germline CDR1 reads LGHDT; CDR2 reads YNNKEL (reference sequence). The CDR3, as DNA: TGTGCCAGCAGTCTAGAGCGCTCTGGGGCCAACGTCCTGACTTTC. This encodes CASSLERSGANVLTF.

The rearrangement links TRBV28 to TRBJ2-5, with 7 positions matching TRBD1. CDR3 length: 14 residues. CDR1 and CDR2 (germline): MDHEN, SYDVKM. V was clipped by 4 bases and J by 4 bases; unmatched bases: 6. The CDR3 sequence: CASSYQGGVETQYF. The CDR3 nucleotides are TGTGCCAGCAGTTACCAAGGGGGCGTAGAGACCCAGTACTTC.